The 22 T cell receptor beta chains listed next were all sequenced from one sample in a study of T cell responses to AZD1222 COVID-19 vaccine. The assay was immunoSEQ multiplex PCR, and TCRdb's table has in-frame clones only and misses some. The sample consists of nearly 200,000 clones, 80% to 95% of them appearing once. This specimen consisted of peripheral blood, obtained 28 days after the second AZD1222 dose. Receptors originate from an adult who received the AZD1222 COVID-19 vaccine.

The rearrangement links TRBV10-3 to TRBJ1-3; the D gene is possibly TRBD1 (6 bases). The V gene lost 6 bases and the J gene lost 0 bases, with 18 bases spanning the gap. The CDR3 contains 17 residues. Per germline, CDR1 ENHRY and CDR2 SYGVKD. As DNA, the CDR3 is TGTGCCATCAGGCAACCTCGTCAGGGGCCCTCTGGAAACACCATATATTTT. Its translation: CAIRQPRQGPSGNTIYF.

The chain employs TRBV7-3 and TRBJ1-5, with unresolved D. V was cut by 1 base and J by 10 bases, with 11 bases left in between. The CDR3 totals 13 residues. Germline lookup yields CDR1 SGHTA and CDR2 FQGTGA. The CDR3 sequence is CASSLNRESPQHF. CDR3 DNA: TGTGCCAGCAGCTTAAACAGAGAATCTCCCCAGCATTTT. Based on the CDR3 plus reference TRBV7-3 and TRBJ1-5, the full variable domain is GAGVSQTPSNKVTEKGKYVELRCDPISGHTALYWYRQSLGQGPEFLIYFQGTGAADDSGLPNDRFFAVRPEGSVSTLKIQRTERGDSAVYLCASSLNRESPQHFGDGTRLSIL.

This clone has just a few counts. J is TRBJ1-2 and V is TRBV9; possible D gene TRBD1, 5 bases. Germline CDR1 and CDR2: SGDLS and YYNGEE. The CDR3 is made up of 15 amino acids. V dropped 0 bases and J dropped 4 bases, with 13 bases sitting between them. CDR3 coding DNA: TGTGCCAGCAGCGTAGGGAGAGGGACGGGCTATGGCTACACCTTC. As protein: CASSVGRGTGYGYTF.

The chain employs TRBV7-8 and TRBJ1-6; the D is unclear. Germline CDR1 and CDR2: SGHVS and FQNEAQ. CDR3 size: 14 residues. With 5 bases removed from V and 8 bases from J, the gap between germline ends came to 13 bases. This CDR3 is CASSPTRWDSPLHF. The CDR3 DNA follows: TGTGCCAGCAGCCCTACGAGGTGGGATTCACCCCTCCACTTT.

The rearrangement uses TRBV11-2 and TRBJ2-3; TRBD1 is a possible D gene (6 bases). The CDR3 has 14 residues. The germline CDR1 and CDR2 sequences are SGHAT and FQNNGV. Trimming pared 1 base from V and 2 bases from J, leaving 7 bases between. The CDR3 sequence: CASSLGGLTDTQYF. The CDR3 bases are TGTGCCAGCAGCTTAGGGGGGCTCACAGATACGCAGTATTTT. Filled out from reference TRBV11-2 and TRBJ2-3, the complete variable domain reads EAGVAQSPRYKIIEKRQSVAFWCNPISGHATLYWYQQILGQGPKLLIQFQNNGVVDDSQLPKDRFSAERLKGVDSTLKIQPAKLEDSAVYLCASSLGGLTDTQYFGPGTRLTVL.

The rearrangement uses TRBV6-5 and TRBJ2-1, with 10 bases identical to TRBD2. The CDR3 runs 15 residues. CDR1 is MNHEY, CDR2 SVGAGI, per germline. V lost 6 bases, J lost 2 bases, and 4 bases stayed unmatched. As DNA, the CDR3 is TGTGCCAGCAGACCCACTAGCGGGGCCTACAATGAGCAGTTCTTC. This gives the protein CASRPTSGAYNEQFF.

V and J are TRBV5-1 and TRBJ1-3, with D tentatively TRBD1 (5 bases). The ends were cut back, 0 bases at V and 1 base at J, with 17 bases in the middle. CDR1 is SGHRS and CDR2 is YFSETQ in the germline V gene. The CDR3 spans 18 residues. The CDR3 nucleotides are TGCGCCAGCAGCTTGGCCGGGACTAAGGGTGTGTCTGGAAACACCATATATTTT. Its protein is CASSLAGTKGVSGNTIYF.

V is TRBV9 and J is TRBJ1-3; TRBD1 might be the D (5 bases). Germline CDR1 reads SGDLS; CDR2 reads YYNGEE. The V end was cut by 2 bases, the J end by 0 bases, with 15 bases between. This CDR3 has 17 residues. Here the CDR3 DNA reads TGTGCCAGCAGCGTGGACATCCCTTCACTCTCTGGAAACACCATATATTTT. Amino acids: CASSVDIPSLSGNTIYF. Full variable domain (missing parts from reference TRBV9 and TRBJ1-3): DSGVTQTPKHLITATGQRVTLRCSPRSGDLSVYWYQQSLDQGLQFLIQYYNGEERAKGNILERFSAQQFPDLHSELNLSSLELGDSALYFCASSVDIPSLSGNTIYFGEGSWLTVV.

In its sample, this clone was seen once. The CDR3 DNA is TGTGCCAGTAGGGGCGAGTGGCCCCGAGGGGAAAAACTGTTTTTT. Encoded protein: CASRGEWPRGEKLFF. The genes are TRBV19 and TRBJ1-4, with no clear D. Germline CDR1 and CDR2: LNHDA and SQIVND (reference sequence). Trimming cost V 6 bases and J 8 bases, with 19 bases left between them. The CDR3 sequence is 15 residues long.

The chain has TRBV5-1 and TRBJ1-6; no reliable D call. Germline CDR1 reads SGHRS; CDR2 reads YFSETQ. Trimming removed 4 bases at V and 1 base at J, with 15 bases between. The length of the CDR3 is 17 residues. The CDR3 region has the DNA TGCGCCAGCAGCGCGCGCGGGGATGGGTCCTATAATTCACCCCTCCACTTT. It specifies CASSARGDGSYNSPLHF.

CDR3 residues: CASNLGLAGDNEQFF. The DNA for the CDR3 is TGTGCCAGCAACTTGGGACTAGCGGGGGACAATGAGCAGTTCTTC. This sequence joins TRBV11-2 and TRBJ2-1; 14 bases map to TRBD2. CDR1 and CDR2 from the germline V gene are SGHAT and FQNNGV. V was pared by 7 bases and J by 5 bases, with 4 bases of the junction left unmatched. The CDR3 contains 15 residues.

The chain uses TRBV20-1 and TRBJ1-1; D is unresolved. Trimming stripped 6 bases from V and 2 bases from J, with 13 bases between. The germline gives CDR1 DFQATT, CDR2 SNEGSKA (reference sequence). CDR3 length: 13 amino acids. CDR3 loop: CSASQTPNTEAFF. The CDR3 nucleotides read TGCAGTGCGAGTCAGACACCTAACACTGAAGCTTTCTTT.

The chain couples TRBV6-4 to TRBJ2-1, with 9 positions matching TRBD1. CDR1 is MRHNA, CDR2 SNTAGT, per germline. The CDR3 sequence is 14 residues long. V lost 8 bases and J lost 7; bases outside the gene matches: 9. CDR3 nucleotides: TGTGCCAGCCCGGGACAGGGAGATTGTAATGAGCAGTTCTTC. It encodes CASPGQGDCNEQFF.

This clone occurred a few times. V usage is TRBV20-1 and J usage is TRBJ1-5, with D perhaps TRBD1 (5 bases). The V and J ends lost 3 bases and 1 base respectively, with 13 bases between them. The CDR3 loop spans 15 amino acids. Germline CDR1 reads DFQATT; CDR2 reads SNEGSKA (reference sequence). The CDR3 here is CSASNRLGSNQPQHF. The CDR3 coding sequence is TGCAGTGCTAGTAACAGGCTGGGGAGCAATCAGCCCCAGCATTTT.

The chain combines TRBV5-1 with TRBJ1-1, with D unclear. The germline V gene has CDR1 SGHRS and CDR2 YFSETQ. The CDR3 is made up of 14 amino acids. Trimming removed 0 bases from V and 1 base from J, with 7 bases in between. DNA of the CDR3: TGCGCCAGCAGCTTGGACGGCACGAACACTGAAGCTTTCTTT. Amino acids: CASSLDGTNTEAFF. Using reference TRBV5-1 and TRBJ1-1 for the parts outside the CDR3, the full variable domain is KAGVTQTPRYLIKTRGQQVTLSCSPISGHRSVSWYQQTPGQGLQFLFEYFSETQRNKGNFPGRFSGRQFSNSRSEMNVSTLELGDSALYLCASSLDGTNTEAFFGQGTRLTVV.

The gene calls are TRBV9 and TRBJ1-5, with D possibly being TRBD1 (5 bases). CDR1 SGDLS and CDR2 YYNGEE come from the germline V gene. The CDR3 sequence is 15 residues long. Trimming removed 0 bases from V and 3 bases from J, with 10 bases in between. This CDR3 is CASSVGGGPNQPQHF. Here the CDR3 DNA reads TGTGCCAGCAGCGTAGGGGGCGGCCCCAATCAGCCCCAGCATTTT.

This chain links TRBV7-2 with TRBJ1-1; no definite D call. V lost 5 bases to trimming and J lost 0 bases, with 10 bases between them. There are 14 residues in the CDR3. The germline CDR1 and CDR2 sequences are SGHTA and FQGNSA. The CDR3: CASSVAFMNTEAFF. The CDR3 DNA sequence: TGTGCCAGCAGCGTGGCGTTTATGAACACTGAAGCTTTCTTT.

V gene TRBV11-1 combines with J gene TRBJ2-2; TRBD1 might be the D (6 bases). Trimming left V 2 bases short and J 5 bases short, with 12 bases between. The CDR3 length is 15 residues. In germline, CDR1 is SGHAT, CDR2 FQDESV (reference sequence). The CDR3 DNA reads as TGTGCCAGCAGCTTATTAGGGGGAAAGACCGGGGAGCTGTTTTTT. Protein sequence: CASSLLGGKTGELFF.

The chain recombines TRBV27 with TRBJ1-5; tentative D call: TRBD1 (6 bases). V was shortened by 3 bases and J by 3 bases, with 9 bases between the two germline ends. The germline CDR1 and CDR2 sequences are MNHEY and SMNVEV (reference sequence). This CDR3 is built from 14 residues. CDR3 amino acids: CASSFRDTNQPQHF. Written as DNA, the CDR3 is TGTGCCAGCAGTTTCCGGGACACCAATCAGCCCCAGCATTTT.

This clone showed up just a few times. The chain combines TRBV7-9 with TRBJ2-2, with a tentative D call TRBD1 (6 bases). Per the germline V gene, CDR1 is SEHNR and CDR2 is FQNEAQ (reference sequence). The V and J ends lost 5 bases and 3 bases respectively, with 13 bases between them. CDR3 length: 15 amino acids. CDR3 in DNA: TGTGCCAGCAGCGTGACAGGTGGCGACACCGGGGAGCTGTTTTTT. It encodes CASSVTGGDTGELFF.

For this clone: Other DNA sequences in the same sample also yield this CDR3. CDR3 sequence (DNA): TGTGCCAGCAGTGATCGGCAGCTTAATGAAAAACTGTTTTTT. Amino acids: CASSDRQLNEKLFF. The chain joins TRBV6-1 to TRBJ1-4; no clear D. V was shortened by 3 bases and J by 4 bases, with 9 bases between the two germline ends. Germline V CDR1 and CDR2: MNHNS, SASEGT. CDR3 length: 14 amino acids.

J is TRBJ2-3 and V is TRBV7-6, with D perhaps TRBD1 (5 bases). Germline CDR1 is SGHVS and CDR2 is FNYEAQ. Deletions cut 0 bases from V and 1 base from J, with 8 bases between. The CDR3 is 15 amino acids. CDR3 residues: CASSLALGGTDTQYF. The DNA of the CDR3 is TGTGCCAGCAGCTTAGCTCTAGGGGGCACAGATACGCAGTATTTT.